These 17 T cell receptor beta chains originate from one sample sequenced in a study of CD8 T cells in ankylosing spondylitis. TCRdb analysed the 5' RACE reads with MiXCR anew, one entry per CDR3 protein. The sample has 250,000 or so distinct CDR3 sequences; roughly a tenth are singletons. The material sequenced was blood, either unsorted or a sorted T cell fraction (not recorded which). Receptors originate from a male donor with ankylosing spondylitis or in good health (not recorded which).

This clonotype was counted many times. The V and J genes are TRBV10-3 and TRBJ2-5, with D unclear. This CDR3 comprises 12 residues. Germline assignment: CDR1 ENHRY and CDR2 SYGVKD. Trimming shortened V by 0 bases and J by 5 bases, and 4 bases separated the two germline ends. Here the CDR3 reads CAISESAETQYF. As DNA, the CDR3 is TGTGCCATCAGTGAGTCGGCGGAGACCCAGTACTTC.

This clonotype was seen a single time. Since the CDR3 does not end with the conserved phenylalanine or tryptophan, this likely comes from a read error. The genes are TRBV27 and TRBJ2-1; 12 bases match TRBD2. There are 15 residues in the CDR3. CDR1 is MNHEY, CDR2 SMNVEV, per germline (reference sequence). CDR3 in DNA: TGTGCCACCAGTAAGACTAGCGGGAGTGGCTATGAGCAGTTCTCC. Translating gives CATSKTSGSGYEQFS.

The chain recombines TRBV12-3 or TRBV12-4 with TRBJ2-5, with D uncertain. Deletions cut 6 bases from V and 2 bases from J, with 10 bases between. There are 13 residues in the CDR3. Here the CDR3 reads CASSLRNQETQYF. The CDR3 DNA sequence: TGTGCCAGCAGCCTACGGAATCAAGAGACCCAGTACTTC.

This clonotype has ten or more counts. The chain employs TRBV4-2 and TRBJ1-2; D gene unclear. The CDR3 sequence is 16 residues long. Trimming cost V 1 base and J 8 bases, with 20 bases left between them. Germline-derived CDR1 and CDR2 are LGHNA and YNFKEQ. CDR3 nucleotides: TGTGCCAGCAGCCAAGCCGTGAGTACCGACTTAGGGGGCTACACCTTC. It codes for CASSQAVSTDLGGYTF.

This clonotype was counted a few times. The V and J genes are TRBV5-1 and TRBJ1-4; perhaps TRBD1 as D (5 bases). Per germline, CDR1 SGHRS and CDR2 YFSETQ. The CDR3 sequence is 14 residues long. V gave up 0 bases and J gave up 6 bases, with 9 bases separating them. CDR3 sequence: CASSLGQSYEKLFF. DNA of the CDR3: TGCGCCAGCAGCTTGGGACAGTCCTATGAAAAACTGTTTTTT.

The chain links TRBV15 to TRBJ2-1, with D perhaps matching TRBD2 (6 bases). Trimming removed 6 bases from V and 0 bases from J, with 12 bases in between. CDR1 is LNHNV, CDR2 YYDKDF, per germline (reference sequence). This CDR3 comprises 15 residues. CDR3 loop: CATSSGTSSYNEQFF. The CDR3 DNA sequence: TGTGCCACCAGTAGCGGTACAAGCTCCTACAATGAGCAGTTCTTC.

This clonotype was counted between two and nine times. The chain combines TRBV5-1 with TRBJ1-1, with TRBD1 as a possible D gene (5 bases). From germline, CDR1 is SGHRS and CDR2 YFSETQ. The V end lost 3 bases, the J end lost 1 base, and 10 bases lay between the germline ends. This CDR3 spans 14 amino acids. This CDR3 reads CASSWGPTNTEAFF. In DNA, the CDR3 is TGCGCCAGCAGCTGGGGACCGACGAACACTGAAGCTTTCTTT.

CDR3 DNA sequence: TGTGCCAGCCCTTCCCCGGGTGGCCAGCCCCAGCATTTT. The encoded protein is CASPSPGGQPQHF. This chain links TRBV28 with TRBJ1-5; D gene ambiguous. Germline loops: CDR1 MDHEN, CDR2 SYDVKM. The CDR3 is 13 amino acids. Deletions cut 8 bases from V and 7 bases from J, with 15 bases between.

The table lists this clonotype with many counts. This sequence joins TRBV15 and TRBJ1-1, with no clear D. This CDR3 has 14 amino acids. Germline V gene sequence: CDR1 LNHNV, CDR2 YYDKDF (reference sequence). V dropped 2 bases and J dropped 3 bases, with 10 bases sitting between them. DNA of the CDR3: TGTGCCACCAGCAGATACCTTGGGGACACTGAAGCTTTCTTT. Its protein product is CATSRYLGDTEAFF. Variable domain in full (rest from reference TRBV15 and TRBJ1-1): DAMVIQNPRYQVTQFGKPVTLSCSQTLNHNVMYWYQQKSSQAPKLLFHYYDKDFNNEADTPDNFQSRRPNTSFCFLDIRSPGLGDTAMYLCATSRYLGDTEAFFGQGTRLTVV.

This clonotype has a count of ten or more. The rearrangement joins TRBV12-3 or TRBV12-4 to TRBJ1-1; 7 bases line up with TRBD1. V shed 6 bases, J shed 3 bases, and the junction held 7 bases outside the gene matches. CDR3 size: 14 residues. In DNA form, the CDR3 reads TGTGCCAGCAGCTTCACAGGGGAGGACACTGAAGCTTTCTTT. Amino acids: CASSFTGEDTEAFF.

This clonotype was seen repeatedly, ten times or more. The rearrangement uses TRBV7-9 and TRBJ1-2; D ambiguous. There are 12 residues in the CDR3. V gave up 3 bases and J gave up 2 bases, with 4 bases separating them. Germline assignment: CDR1 SEHNR and CDR2 FQNEAQ (reference sequence). CDR3 sequence reads: CASSLENYGYTF. For the CDR3, the DNA is TGTGCCAGCAGCTTGGAGAACTATGGCTACACCTTC.

This clonotype was found a few times. This rearrangement joins TRBV18 to TRBJ2-1; D unresolved. V was cut by 3 bases and J by 8 bases, with 23 bases left in between. The CDR3 length is 17 residues. The germline CDR1 and CDR2 sequences are KGHSH and LQKENI. As DNA, the CDR3 is TGTGCCAGCTCACCCGTTCCCAAGATGGGATCCCCCCATGAGCAGTTCTTC. Protein sequence: CASSPVPKMGSPHEQFF.

This clonotype was seen ten or more times. The rearrangement uses TRBV29-1 and TRBJ2-2; 8 bases match TRBD2. The CDR3 contains 12 residues. V lost 7 bases and J lost 6; bases outside the gene matches: 4. The germline CDR1 and CDR2 sequences are SQVTM and ANQGSEA. Here the CDR3 reads CSAEREPGELFF. In nucleotides, the CDR3 is TGCAGCGCGGAGCGGGAGCCCGGGGAGCTGTTTTTT.

The rearrangement links TRBV2 to TRBJ1-5, with 8 nucleotides matching TRBD1. V shed 7 bases, J shed 3 bases, and the junction held 11 bases outside the gene matches. The germline V gene has CDR1 SNHLY and CDR2 FYNNEI. This CDR3 region has 16 residues. For the CDR3, the DNA is TGTGCCAGCACCCAGGACAGGGCAAACCCCAATCAGCCCCAGCATTTT. Amino acid sequence: CASTQDRANPNQPQHF.

In its sample, this clonotype was seen a few times. V usage is TRBV7-2 and J usage is TRBJ2-7, with TRBD1 identical over 11 bases. The junction had 5 bases not matched to a gene; V was cut back by 4 bases and J by 3 bases. The CDR3 is 15 residues long. CDR1 is SGHTA and CDR2 is FQGNSA in the germline V gene. CDR3 nucleotide sequence: TGTGCCAGCAGCTATCGGACAGGGGGCTTCTACGAGCAGTACTTC. Translated: CASSYRTGGFYEQYF.

This clonotype was found a few times. The V and J genes are TRBV10-3 and TRBJ2-7, with 13 bases lining up with TRBD2. The germline V gene has CDR1 ENHRY and CDR2 SYGVKD. The J segment lost 5 bases and the V segment lost 4 bases, leaving 8 bases of the junction unmatched. This CDR3 comprises 16 residues. The CDR3 loop is CAISGPGLAGVDEQYF. The CDR3 bases are TGTGCCATCAGTGGGCCAGGACTAGCGGGAGTAGACGAGCAGTACTTC.

This clonotype was counted many times. This rearrangement joins TRBV12-3 or TRBV12-4 to TRBJ2-7; tentatively, D is TRBD1 (6 bases). The CDR3 loop spans 15 amino acids. V lost 5 bases, J lost 2 bases, and 16 bases lay in between. CDR3 loop: CASSISGTLPYEQYF. CDR3 coding DNA: TGTGCCAGCAGTATCTCCGGGACACTTCCCTACGAGCAGTACTTC.